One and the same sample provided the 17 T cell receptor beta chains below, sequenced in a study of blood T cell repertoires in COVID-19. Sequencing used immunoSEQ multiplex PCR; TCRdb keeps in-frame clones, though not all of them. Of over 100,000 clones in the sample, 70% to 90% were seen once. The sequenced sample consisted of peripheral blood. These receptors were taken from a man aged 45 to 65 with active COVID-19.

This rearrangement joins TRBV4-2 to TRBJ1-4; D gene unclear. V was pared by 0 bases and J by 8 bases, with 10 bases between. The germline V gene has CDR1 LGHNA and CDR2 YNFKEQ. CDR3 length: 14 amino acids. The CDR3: CASSQEGSGEKLFF. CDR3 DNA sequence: TGTGCCAGCAGCCAAGAGGGGAGCGGAGAAAAACTGTTTTTT.

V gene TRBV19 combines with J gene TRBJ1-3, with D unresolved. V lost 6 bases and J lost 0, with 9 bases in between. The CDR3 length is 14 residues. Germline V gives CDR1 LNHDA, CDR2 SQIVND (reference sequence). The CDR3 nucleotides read TGTGCCAGTAGCACCGACAACTCTGGAAACACCATATATTTT. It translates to CASSTDNSGNTIYF.

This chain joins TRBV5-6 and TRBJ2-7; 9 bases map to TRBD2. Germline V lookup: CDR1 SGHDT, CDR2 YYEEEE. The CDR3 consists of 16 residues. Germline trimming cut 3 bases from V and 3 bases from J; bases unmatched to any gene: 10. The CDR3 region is CASSSIAGASYYEQYF. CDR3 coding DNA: TGTGCCAGCAGCTCTATAGCGGGGGCGTCATACTACGAGCAGTACTTC.

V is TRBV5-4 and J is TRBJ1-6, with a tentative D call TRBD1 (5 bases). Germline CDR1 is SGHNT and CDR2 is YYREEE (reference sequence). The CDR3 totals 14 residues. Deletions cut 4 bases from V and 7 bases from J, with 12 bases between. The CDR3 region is CASSPRDSNSPLHF. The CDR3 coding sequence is TGTGCCAGCAGCCCCCGTGACAGCAATTCACCCCTCCACTTT.

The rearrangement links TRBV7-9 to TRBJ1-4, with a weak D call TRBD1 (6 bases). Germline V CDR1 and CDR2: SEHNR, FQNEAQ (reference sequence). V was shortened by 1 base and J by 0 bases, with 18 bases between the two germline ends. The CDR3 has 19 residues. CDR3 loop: CASSLVRQGFVATNEKLFF. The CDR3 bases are TGTGCCAGCAGCTTAGTGAGGCAGGGGTTTGTTGCAACTAATGAAAAACTGTTTTTT. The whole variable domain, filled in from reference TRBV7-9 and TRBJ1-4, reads DTGVSQNPRHKITKRGQNVTFRCDPISEHNRLYWYRQTLGQGPEFLTYFQNEAQLEKSRLLSDRFSAERPKGSFSTLEIQRTEQGDSAMYLCASSLVRQGFVATNEKLFFGSGTQLSVL.

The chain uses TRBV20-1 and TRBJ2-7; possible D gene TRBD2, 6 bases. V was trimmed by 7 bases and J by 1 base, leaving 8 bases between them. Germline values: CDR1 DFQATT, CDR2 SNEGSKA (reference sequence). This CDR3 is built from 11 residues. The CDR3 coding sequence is TGCAGTGGGGACTTTTCCTACGAGCAGTACTTC. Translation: CSGDFSYEQYF.

The CDR3 region is CASSPNRDRDYEQYF. CDR3 coding DNA: TGTGCCAGCAGTCCTAACCGGGACAGGGACTACGAGCAGTACTTC. The chain carries TRBV6-6 and TRBJ2-7, with 9 bases matching TRBD1. This CDR3 has 15 residues. Germline CDR1 and CDR2: MNHNY and SVGAGI (reference sequence). V lost 5 bases to trimming and J lost 3 bases; unmatched junction nucleotides: 8.

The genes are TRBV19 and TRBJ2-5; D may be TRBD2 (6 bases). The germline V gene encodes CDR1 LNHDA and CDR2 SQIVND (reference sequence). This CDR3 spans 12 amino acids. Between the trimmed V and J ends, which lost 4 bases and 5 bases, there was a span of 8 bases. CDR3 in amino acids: CASSRDSETQYF. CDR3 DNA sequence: TGTGCCAGTAGTAGGGACTCGGAGACCCAGTACTTC.

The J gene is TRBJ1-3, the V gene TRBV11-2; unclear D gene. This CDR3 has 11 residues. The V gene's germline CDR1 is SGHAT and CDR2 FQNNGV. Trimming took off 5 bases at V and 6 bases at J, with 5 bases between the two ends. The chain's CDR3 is CASSPQNTIYF. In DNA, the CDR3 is TGTGCCAGCAGCCCCCAAAACACCATATATTTT.

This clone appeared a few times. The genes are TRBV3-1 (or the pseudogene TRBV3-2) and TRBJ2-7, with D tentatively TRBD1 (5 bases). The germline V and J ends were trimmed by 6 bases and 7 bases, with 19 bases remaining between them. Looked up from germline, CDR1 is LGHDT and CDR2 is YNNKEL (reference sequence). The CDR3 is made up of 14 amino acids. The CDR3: CASRSEAGPWEQYF. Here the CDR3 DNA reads TGTGCCAGCAGAAGTGAGGCAGGGCCCTGGGAGCAGTACTTC.

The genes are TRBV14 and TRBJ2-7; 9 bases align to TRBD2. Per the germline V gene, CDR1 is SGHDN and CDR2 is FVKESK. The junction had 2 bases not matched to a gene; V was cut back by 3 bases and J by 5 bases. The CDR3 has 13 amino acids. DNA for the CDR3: TGTGCCAGCAGCCACGGACTAGCGCACGAGCAGTACTTC. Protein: CASSHGLAHEQYF. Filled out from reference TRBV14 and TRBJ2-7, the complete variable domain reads EAGVTQFPSHSVIEKGQTVTLRCDPISGHDNLYWYRRVMGKEIKFLLHFVKESKQDESGMPNNRFLAERTGGTYSTLKVQPAELEDSGVYFCASSHGLAHEQYFGPGTRLTVT.

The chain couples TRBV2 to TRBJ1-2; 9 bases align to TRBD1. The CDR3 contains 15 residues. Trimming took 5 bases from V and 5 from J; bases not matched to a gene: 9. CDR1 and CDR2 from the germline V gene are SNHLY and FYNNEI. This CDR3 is CASSSIQGAGYGYTF. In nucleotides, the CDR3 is TGTGCCAGCAGTTCTATACAGGGGGCAGGGTATGGCTACACCTTC.

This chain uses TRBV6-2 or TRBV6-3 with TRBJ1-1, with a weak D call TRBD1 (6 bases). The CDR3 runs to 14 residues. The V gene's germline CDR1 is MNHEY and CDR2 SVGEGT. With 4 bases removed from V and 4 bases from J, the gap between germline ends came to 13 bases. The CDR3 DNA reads TGTGCCAGCAGTTTCGACCCCAGGGGCACTGAAGCTTTCTTT. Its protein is CASSFDPRGTEAFF.

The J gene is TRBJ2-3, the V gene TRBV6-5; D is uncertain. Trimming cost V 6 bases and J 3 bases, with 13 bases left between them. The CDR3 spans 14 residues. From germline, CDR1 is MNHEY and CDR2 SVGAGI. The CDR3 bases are TGTGCCAGCAGGTCCTTAGCAACGACAGATACGCAGTATTTT. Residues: CASRSLATTDTQYF.

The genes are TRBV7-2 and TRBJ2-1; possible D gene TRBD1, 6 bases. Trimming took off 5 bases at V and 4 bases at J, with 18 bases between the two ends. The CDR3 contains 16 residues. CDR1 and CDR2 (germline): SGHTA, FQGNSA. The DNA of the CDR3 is TGTGCCAGCAGCGGTACCGGGACAAGACTTTACAATGAGCAGTTCTTC. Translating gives CASSGTGTRLYNEQFF.

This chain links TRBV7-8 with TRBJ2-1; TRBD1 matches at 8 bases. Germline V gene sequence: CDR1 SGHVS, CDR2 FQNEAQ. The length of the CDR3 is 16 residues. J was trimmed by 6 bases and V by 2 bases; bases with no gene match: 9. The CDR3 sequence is CASSLFSDRDINEQFF. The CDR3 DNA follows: TGTGCCAGCAGCTTATTCTCGGACAGGGACATCAATGAGCAGTTCTTC. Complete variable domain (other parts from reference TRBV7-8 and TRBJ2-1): GAGVSQSPRYKVAKRGQDVALRCDPISGHVSLFWYQQALGQGPEFLTYFQNEAQLDKSGLPSDRFFAERPEGSVSTLKIQRTQQEDSAVYLCASSLFSDRDINEQFFGPGTRLTVL.

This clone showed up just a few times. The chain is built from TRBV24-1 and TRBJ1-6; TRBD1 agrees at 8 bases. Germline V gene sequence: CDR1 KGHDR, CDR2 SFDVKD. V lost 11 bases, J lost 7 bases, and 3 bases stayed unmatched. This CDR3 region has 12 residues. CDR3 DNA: TGTGCCAAACGACAGGGGAATTCACCCCTCCACTTT. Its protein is CAKRQGNSPLHF.